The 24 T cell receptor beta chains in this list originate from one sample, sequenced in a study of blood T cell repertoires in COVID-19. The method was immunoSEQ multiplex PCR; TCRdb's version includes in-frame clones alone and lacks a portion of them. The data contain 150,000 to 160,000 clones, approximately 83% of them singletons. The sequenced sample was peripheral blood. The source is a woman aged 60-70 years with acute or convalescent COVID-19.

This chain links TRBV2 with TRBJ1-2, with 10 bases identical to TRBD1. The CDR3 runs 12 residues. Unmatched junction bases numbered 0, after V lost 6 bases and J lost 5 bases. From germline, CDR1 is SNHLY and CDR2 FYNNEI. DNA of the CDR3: TGTGCCAGCAGGGACAGGGGGTATGGCTACACCTTC. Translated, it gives CASRDRGYGYTF.

The CDR3: CASSNPPGGRNEQFF. Written as DNA, the CDR3 is TGTGCCAGCAGCAACCCCCCGGGGGGAAGGAATGAGCAGTTCTTC. The chain recombines TRBV11-3 with TRBJ2-1; 7 positions match TRBD2. Germline V gives CDR1 SGHNT, CDR2 YENEEA. The CDR3 sequence is 15 residues long. Losses at the gene ends were 5 bases for V and 7 bases for J; bases not matched to a gene: 11. Filled out from reference TRBV11-3 and TRBJ2-1, the complete variable domain reads EAGVVQSPRYKIIEKKQPVAFWCNPISGHNTLYWYLQNLGQGPELLIRYENEEAVDDSQLPKDRFSAERLKGVDSTLKIQPAELGDSAVYLCASSNPPGGRNEQFFGPGTRLTVL.

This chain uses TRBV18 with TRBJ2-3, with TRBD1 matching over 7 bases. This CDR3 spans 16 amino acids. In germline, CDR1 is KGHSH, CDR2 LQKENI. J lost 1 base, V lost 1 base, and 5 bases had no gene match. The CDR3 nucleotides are TGTGCCAGCTCACCACTCTCCGGACAGGGCACAGATACGCAGTATTTT. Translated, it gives CASSPLSGQGTDTQYF.

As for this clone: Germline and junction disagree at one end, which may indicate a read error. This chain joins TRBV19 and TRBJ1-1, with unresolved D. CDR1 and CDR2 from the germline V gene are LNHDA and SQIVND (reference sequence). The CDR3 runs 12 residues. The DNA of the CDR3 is TGTGCCAGTAGTATAGGGGAGAGGGAACAAGCTTTT. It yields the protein CASSIGEREQAF.

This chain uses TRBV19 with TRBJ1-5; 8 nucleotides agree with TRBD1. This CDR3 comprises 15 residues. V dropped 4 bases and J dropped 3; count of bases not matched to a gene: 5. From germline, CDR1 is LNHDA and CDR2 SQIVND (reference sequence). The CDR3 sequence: CASSRDRWNNQPQHF. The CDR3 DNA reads TGTGCCAGTAGTAGGGACAGGTGGAACAATCAGCCCCAGCATTTT.

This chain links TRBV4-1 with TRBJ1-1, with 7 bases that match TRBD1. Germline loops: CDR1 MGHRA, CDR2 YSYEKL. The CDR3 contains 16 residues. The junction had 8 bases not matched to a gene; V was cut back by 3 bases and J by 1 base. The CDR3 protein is CASSQGRQGWNTEAFF. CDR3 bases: TGCGCCAGCAGCCAGGGAAGACAGGGATGGAACACTGAAGCTTTCTTT.

As DNA, the CDR3 is TGTGCCAGCAGGTGGACAGGGTTCACTGAAGCTTTCTTT. It codes for CASRWTGFTEAFF. V usage is TRBV5-8 and J usage is TRBJ1-1, with 8 bases aligning to TRBD1. CDR1 is SGHTS and CDR2 is YDEGEE in the germline V gene. The CDR3 sequence is 13 residues long. V was pared by 5 bases and J by 4 bases, with 4 bases of the junction left unmatched.

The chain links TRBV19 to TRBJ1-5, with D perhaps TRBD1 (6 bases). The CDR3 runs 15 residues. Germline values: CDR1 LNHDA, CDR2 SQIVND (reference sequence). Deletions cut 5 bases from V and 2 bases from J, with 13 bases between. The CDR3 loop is CASSSAGVRNQPQHF. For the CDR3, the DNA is TGTGCCAGTAGTTCCGCAGGGGTTCGCAATCAGCCCCAGCATTTT.

CDR3 nucleotide sequence: TGTGCCAGCAGGGGGACAGGGAGTGAAGCTTTCTTT. Translation: CASRGTGSEAFF. V usage is TRBV6-5 and J usage is TRBJ1-1; 9 nucleotides match TRBD1. Germline V gene lookup returns CDR1 MNHEY and CDR2 SVGAGI. The CDR3 covers 12 residues. With V trimmed by 6 bases and J by 7 bases, 3 bases remained unmatched.

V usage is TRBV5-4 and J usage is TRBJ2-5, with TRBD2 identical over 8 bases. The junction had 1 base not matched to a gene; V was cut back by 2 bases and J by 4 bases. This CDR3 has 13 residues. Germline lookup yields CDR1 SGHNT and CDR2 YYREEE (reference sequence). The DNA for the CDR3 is TGTGCCAGCAGCTTTAGCGGGGTAGAGACCCAGTACTTC. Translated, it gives CASSFSGVETQYF.

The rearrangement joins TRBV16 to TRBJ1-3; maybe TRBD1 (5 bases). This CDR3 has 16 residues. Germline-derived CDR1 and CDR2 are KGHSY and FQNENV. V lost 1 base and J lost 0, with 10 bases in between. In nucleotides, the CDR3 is TGTGCCAGCAGCCAATTTCCAGGGTCCTCTGGAAACACCATATATTTT. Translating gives CASSQFPGSSGNTIYF. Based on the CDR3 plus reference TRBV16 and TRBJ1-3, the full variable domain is GEEVAQTPKHLVRGEGQKAKLYCAPIKGHSYVFWYQQVLKNEFKFLISFQNENVFDETGMPKERFSAKCLPNSPCSLEIQATKLEDSAVYFCASSQFPGSSGNTIYFGEGSWLTVV.

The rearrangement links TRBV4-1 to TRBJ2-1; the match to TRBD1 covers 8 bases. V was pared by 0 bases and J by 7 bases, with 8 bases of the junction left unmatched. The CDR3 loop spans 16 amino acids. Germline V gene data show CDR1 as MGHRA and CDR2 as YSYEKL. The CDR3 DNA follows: TGCGCCAGCAGCCAAGATCATACAGGGGGTTGGAATGAGCAGTTCTTC. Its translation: CASSQDHTGGWNEQFF.

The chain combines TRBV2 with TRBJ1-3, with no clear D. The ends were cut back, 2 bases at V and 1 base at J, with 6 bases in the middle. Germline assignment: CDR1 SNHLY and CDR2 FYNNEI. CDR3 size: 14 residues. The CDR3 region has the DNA TGTGCCAGCAGTGAATTATCTTCTGGAAACACCATATATTTT. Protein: CASSELSSGNTIYF.

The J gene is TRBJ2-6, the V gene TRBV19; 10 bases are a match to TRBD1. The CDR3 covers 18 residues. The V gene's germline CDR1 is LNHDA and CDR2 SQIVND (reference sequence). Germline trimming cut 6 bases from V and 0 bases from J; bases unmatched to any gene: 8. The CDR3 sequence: CASRQTGGWVSGANVLTF. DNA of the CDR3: TGTGCCAGTAGGCAGACAGGGGGCTGGGTCTCTGGGGCCAACGTCCTGACTTTC. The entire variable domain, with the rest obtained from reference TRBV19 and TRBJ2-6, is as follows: DGGITQSPKYLFRKEGQNVTLSCEQNLNHDAMYWYRQDPGQGLRLIYYSQIVNDFQKGDIAEGYSVSREKKESFPLTVTSAQKNPTAFYLCASRQTGGWVSGANVLTFGAGSRLTVL.

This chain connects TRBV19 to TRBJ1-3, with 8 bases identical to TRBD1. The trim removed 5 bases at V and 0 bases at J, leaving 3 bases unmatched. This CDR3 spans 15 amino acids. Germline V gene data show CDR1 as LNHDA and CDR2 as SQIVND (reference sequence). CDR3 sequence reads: CASSRTGNSGNTIYF. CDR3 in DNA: TGTGCCAGTAGTCGGACAGGGAACTCTGGAAACACCATATATTTT.

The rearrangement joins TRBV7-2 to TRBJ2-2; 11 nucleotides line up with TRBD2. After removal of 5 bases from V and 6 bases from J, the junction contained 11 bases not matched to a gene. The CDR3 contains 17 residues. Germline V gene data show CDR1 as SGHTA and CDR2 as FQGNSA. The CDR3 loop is CASSPAVSGGAAGELFF. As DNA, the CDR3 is TGTGCCAGCAGCCCCGCCGTTAGCGGGGGGGCCGCCGGGGAGCTGTTTTTT.

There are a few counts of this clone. The CDR3 is CASSYGNEQFF. As DNA, the CDR3 is TGTGCCAGCAGCTACGGGAATGAGCAGTTCTTC. This chain connects TRBV7-3 to TRBJ2-1; D unclear. This CDR3 is built from 11 residues. V was shortened by 4 bases and J by 7 bases, with 5 bases between the two germline ends. Germline CDR1 SGHTA, CDR2 FQGTGA.

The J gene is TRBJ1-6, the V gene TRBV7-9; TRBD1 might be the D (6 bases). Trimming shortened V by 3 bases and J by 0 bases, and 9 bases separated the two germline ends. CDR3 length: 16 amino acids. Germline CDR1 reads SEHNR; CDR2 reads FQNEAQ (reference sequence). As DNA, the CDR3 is TGTGCCAGCAGCTTGCAGGGGAGCTCCTATAATTCACCCCTCCACTTT. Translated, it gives CASSLQGSSYNSPLHF.

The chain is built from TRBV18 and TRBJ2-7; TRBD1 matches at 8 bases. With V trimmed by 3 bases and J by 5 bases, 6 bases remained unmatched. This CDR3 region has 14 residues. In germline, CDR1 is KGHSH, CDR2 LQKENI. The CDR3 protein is CASSPDRARDEQYF. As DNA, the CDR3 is TGTGCCAGCTCACCGGACAGGGCCCGCGACGAGCAGTACTTC.

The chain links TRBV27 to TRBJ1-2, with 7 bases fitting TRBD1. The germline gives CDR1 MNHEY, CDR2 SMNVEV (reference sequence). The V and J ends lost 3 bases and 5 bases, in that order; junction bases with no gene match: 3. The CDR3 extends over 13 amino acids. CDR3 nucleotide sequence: TGTGCCAGCAGTTTGAGACAGGGATATGGCTACACCTTC. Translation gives CASSLRQGYGYTF.

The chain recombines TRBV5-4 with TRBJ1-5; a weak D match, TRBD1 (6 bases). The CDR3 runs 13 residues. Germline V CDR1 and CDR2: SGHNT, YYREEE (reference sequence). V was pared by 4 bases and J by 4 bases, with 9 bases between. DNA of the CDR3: TGTGCCAGCAGCAGAGACAGGAATCAGCCCCAGCATTTT. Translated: CASSRDRNQPQHF.

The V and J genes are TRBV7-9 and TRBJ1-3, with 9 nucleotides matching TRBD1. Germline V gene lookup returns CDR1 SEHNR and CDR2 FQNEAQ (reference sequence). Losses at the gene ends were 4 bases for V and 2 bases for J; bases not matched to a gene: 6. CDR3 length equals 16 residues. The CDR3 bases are TGTGCCAGCAGCTCACAGGGGGCAGTTGCTGGAAACACCATATATTTT. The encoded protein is CASSSQGAVAGNTIYF.

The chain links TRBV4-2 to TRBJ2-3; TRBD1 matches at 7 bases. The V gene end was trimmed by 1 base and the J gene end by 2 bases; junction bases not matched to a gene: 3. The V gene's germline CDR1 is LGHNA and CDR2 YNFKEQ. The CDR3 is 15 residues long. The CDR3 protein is CASSQGQGVTDTQYF. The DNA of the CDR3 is TGTGCCAGCAGCCAAGGTCAGGGGGTCACAGATACGCAGTATTTT.

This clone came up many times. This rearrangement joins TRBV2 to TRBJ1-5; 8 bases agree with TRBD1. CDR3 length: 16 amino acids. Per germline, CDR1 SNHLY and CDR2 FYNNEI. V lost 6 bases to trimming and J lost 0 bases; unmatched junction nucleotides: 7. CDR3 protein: CASRKTGVFSNQPQHF. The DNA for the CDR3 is TGTGCCAGCAGAAAGACAGGGGTTTTTAGCAATCAGCCCCAGCATTTT.